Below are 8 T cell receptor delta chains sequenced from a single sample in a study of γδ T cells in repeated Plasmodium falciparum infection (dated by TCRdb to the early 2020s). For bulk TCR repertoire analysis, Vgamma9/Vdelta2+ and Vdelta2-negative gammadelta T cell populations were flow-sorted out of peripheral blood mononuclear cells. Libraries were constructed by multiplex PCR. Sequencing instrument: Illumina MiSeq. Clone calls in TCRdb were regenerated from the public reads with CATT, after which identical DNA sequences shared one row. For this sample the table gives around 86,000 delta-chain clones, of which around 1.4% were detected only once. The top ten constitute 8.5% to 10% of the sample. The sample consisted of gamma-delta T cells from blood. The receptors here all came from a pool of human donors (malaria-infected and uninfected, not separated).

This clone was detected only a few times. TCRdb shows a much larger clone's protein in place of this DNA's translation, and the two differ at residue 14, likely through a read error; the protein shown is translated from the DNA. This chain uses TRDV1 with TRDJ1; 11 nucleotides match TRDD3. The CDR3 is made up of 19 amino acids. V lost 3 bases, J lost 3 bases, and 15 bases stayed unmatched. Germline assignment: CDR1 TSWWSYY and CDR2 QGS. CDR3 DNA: TGTGCTCTTGGGGACCTCTACCACTACCGTGGGGGATACGCCGATAAACTCATCTTT. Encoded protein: CALGDLYHYRGGYADKLIF.

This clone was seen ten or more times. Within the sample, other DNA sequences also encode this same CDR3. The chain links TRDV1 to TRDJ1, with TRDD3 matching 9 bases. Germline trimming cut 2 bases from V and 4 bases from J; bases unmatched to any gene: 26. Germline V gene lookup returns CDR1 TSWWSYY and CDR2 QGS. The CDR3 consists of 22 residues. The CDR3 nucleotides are TGTGCTCTTGGGGAATTCCAACTCCCGACATTTTACTGGGGGACCACGAACGATAAACTCATCTTT. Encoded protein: CALGEFQLPTFYWGTTNDKLIF.

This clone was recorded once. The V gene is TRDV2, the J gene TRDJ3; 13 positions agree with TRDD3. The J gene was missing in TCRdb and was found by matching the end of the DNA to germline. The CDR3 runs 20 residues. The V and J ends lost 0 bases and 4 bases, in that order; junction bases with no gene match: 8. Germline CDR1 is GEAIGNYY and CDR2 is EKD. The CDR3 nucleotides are TGTGCCTGTGACACCGTACTGGGGGATACGCGTAGGTGGGACACCCGACAGATGTTTTTC. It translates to CACDTVLGDTRRWDTRQMFF.

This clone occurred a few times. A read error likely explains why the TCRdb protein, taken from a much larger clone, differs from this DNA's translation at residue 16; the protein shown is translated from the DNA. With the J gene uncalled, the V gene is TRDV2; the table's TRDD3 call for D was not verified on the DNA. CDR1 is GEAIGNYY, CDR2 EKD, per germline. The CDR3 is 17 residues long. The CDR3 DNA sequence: TGTGCCTGTGACACCGGCTACTGGGGGATACAACCCGATAAACTCACCTTT. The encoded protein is CACDTGYWGIQPDKLTF.

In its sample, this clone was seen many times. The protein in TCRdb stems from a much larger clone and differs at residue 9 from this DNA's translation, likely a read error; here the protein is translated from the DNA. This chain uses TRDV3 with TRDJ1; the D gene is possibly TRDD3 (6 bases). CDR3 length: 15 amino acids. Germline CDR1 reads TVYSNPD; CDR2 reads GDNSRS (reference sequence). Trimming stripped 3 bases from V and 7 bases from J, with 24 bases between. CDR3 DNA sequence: TGTGCCTTAGTTCTTCCCCCGGGGATGAGGGGTAAACTCATCTTT. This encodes CALVLPPGMRGKLIF.

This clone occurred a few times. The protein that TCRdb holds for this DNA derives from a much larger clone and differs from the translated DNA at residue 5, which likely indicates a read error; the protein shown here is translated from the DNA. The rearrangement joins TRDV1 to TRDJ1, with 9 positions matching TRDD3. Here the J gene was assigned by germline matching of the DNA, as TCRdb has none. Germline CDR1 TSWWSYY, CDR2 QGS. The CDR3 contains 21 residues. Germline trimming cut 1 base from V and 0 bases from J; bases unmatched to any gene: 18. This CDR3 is CALGERLHLLLGEKYTDKLIF. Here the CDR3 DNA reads TGTGCTCTTGGGGAACGCCTCCACCTGTTACTGGGGGAAAAATACACCGATAAACTCATCTTT.

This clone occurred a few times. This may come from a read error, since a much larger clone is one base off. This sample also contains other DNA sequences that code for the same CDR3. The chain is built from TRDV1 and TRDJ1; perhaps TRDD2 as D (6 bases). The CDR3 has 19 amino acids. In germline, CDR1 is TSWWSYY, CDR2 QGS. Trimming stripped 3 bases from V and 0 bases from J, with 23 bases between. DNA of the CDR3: TGTGCTCTTGGGGAGGCCTTCCCCTCTTTACTCAAGTACACCGATAAACTCATCTTT. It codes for CALGEAFPSLLKYTDKLIF.

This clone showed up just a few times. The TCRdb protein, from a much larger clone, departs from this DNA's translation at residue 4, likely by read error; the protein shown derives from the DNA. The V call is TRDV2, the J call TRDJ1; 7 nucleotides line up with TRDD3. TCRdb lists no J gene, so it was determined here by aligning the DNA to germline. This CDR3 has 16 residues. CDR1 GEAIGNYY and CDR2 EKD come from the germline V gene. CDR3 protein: CACGTAGGSYTDKLIF. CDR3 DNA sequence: TGTGCCTGTGGCACCGCAGGGGGATCGTACACCGATAAACTCATCTTT.